Listed below are T cell receptor beta chains from one sample, sequenced in a study of shared clonotypes between healthy human individuals. Some clones are missing from TCRdb's copy, which holds only in-frame ones; the method was immunoSEQ multiplex PCR. This table holds around 700,000 clones, approximately 75% found once. Sequences were obtained from memory CD4+ T cells sorted from blood. All receptors come from a woman in her 30s in good health. CDR3s include the opening cysteine and the closing phenylalanine or tryptophan. Each record gives: J gene, V gene, CDR3 protein.

J gene: TRBJ1-2
V gene: TRBV5-1
CDR3 protein: CASSLVRGSEGYTF

J gene: TRBJ2-5
V gene: TRBV28
CDR3 protein: CASARPASQETQYF

J gene: TRBJ2-6
V gene: TRBV6-1
CDR3 protein: CASLLGSSGANVLTF

J gene: TRBJ2-3
V gene: TRBV28
CDR3 protein: CASILSGGRTDTQYF

J gene: TRBJ1-3
V gene: TRBV27
CDR3 protein: CASSSTGIGNTIYF

J gene: TRBJ1-2
V gene: TRBV6-1
CDR3 protein: CASSVRTVNGYTF

J gene: TRBJ1-1
V gene: TRBV2
CDR3 protein: CASSETRTARDTEAFF

J gene: TRBJ2-1
V gene: TRBV7-2
CDR3 protein: CASSLTPTSRYNEQFF

J gene: TRBJ2-1
V gene: TRBV28
CDR3 protein: CASQMVATMTYEQFF

J gene: TRBJ2-7
V gene: TRBV4-1
CDR3 protein: CASSQGRSTSYEQYF

J gene: TRBJ2-2
V gene: TRBV5-1
CDR3 protein: CASSLRLAGNTGELFF

J gene: TRBJ1-1
V gene: TRBV6-1
CDR3 protein: CASSEQGARAEAFF

J gene: TRBJ2-7
V gene: TRBV27
CDR3 protein: CASSLSGSDYEQYF

J gene: TRBJ1-5
V gene: TRBV5-8
CDR3 protein: CASSLGLSGQFNQPQHF

J gene: TRBJ1-1
V gene: TRBV5-4
CDR3 protein: CASSGDMNTEAFF

J gene: TRBJ1-2
V gene: TRBV18
CDR3 protein: CASSSSAGAALHYGYTF

J gene: TRBJ2-2
V gene: TRBV11-2
CDR3 protein: CASSPSLTGAGGELFF

J gene: TRBJ1-3
V gene: TRBV11-2
CDR3 protein: CASSSDPSRSGNTIYF

J gene: TRBJ2-7
V gene: TRBV4-2
CDR3 protein: CASSQAQFGASGRAHEQYF

J gene: TRBJ2-7
V gene: TRBV28
CDR3 protein: CASSSGQTLYEQYF

J gene: TRBJ1-5
V gene: TRBV2
CDR3 protein: CASLGTLGLSQPQHF

J gene: TRBJ2-2
V gene: TRBV5-6
CDR3 protein: CASSLARRGLAVHGELFF

J gene: TRBJ1-2
V gene: TRBV7-9
CDR3 protein: CASSERRTTGGDGYTF

J gene: TRBJ1-2
V gene: TRBV27
CDR3 protein: CASSDAPLGGGFQSGYTF

J gene: TRBJ2-1
V gene: TRBV25-1
CDR3 protein: CASINSGVSYNEQFF

J gene: TRBJ2-5
V gene: TRBV28
CDR3 protein: CASTRLQETQYF

J gene: TRBJ1-3
V gene: TRBV7-9
CDR3 protein: CASSLASGSSGNTIYF

J gene: TRBJ1-2
V gene: TRBV27
CDR3 protein: CASSLRRTDVAGGYTF

J gene: TRBJ2-3
V gene: TRBV5-1
CDR3 protein: CASSLGGEGDTQYF

J gene: TRBJ2-3
V gene: TRBV30
CDR3 protein: CAWSGGSGTDTQYF

J gene: TRBJ1-1
V gene: TRBV29-1
CDR3 protein: CSVEEVEGYTEAFF

J gene: TRBJ1-3
V gene: TRBV14
CDR3 protein: CASSQERTVGNTIYF

J gene: TRBJ1-5
V gene: TRBV28
CDR3 protein: CASSTTGYSNQPQHF

J gene: TRBJ2-1
V gene: TRBV19
CDR3 protein: CASSILAALRDEQFF

J gene: TRBJ2-1
V gene: TRBV7-3
CDR3 protein: CASSLTSGFYNEQFF

J gene: TRBJ2-7
V gene: TRBV28
CDR3 protein: CASSILSYEQYF

J gene: TRBJ2-3
V gene: TRBV11-2
CDR3 protein: CASSSLLAGAADTQYF

J gene: TRBJ1-2
V gene: TRBV19
CDR3 protein: CASRWEADRAGYTF

J gene: TRBJ2-2
V gene: TRBV5-6
CDR3 protein: CASSFYLGLAGRRELFF

J gene: TRBJ1-5
V gene: TRBV5-1
CDR3 protein: CASSEGEAGQPQHF

J gene: TRBJ1-1
V gene: TRBV2
CDR3 protein: CASSEASGMGTEAFF